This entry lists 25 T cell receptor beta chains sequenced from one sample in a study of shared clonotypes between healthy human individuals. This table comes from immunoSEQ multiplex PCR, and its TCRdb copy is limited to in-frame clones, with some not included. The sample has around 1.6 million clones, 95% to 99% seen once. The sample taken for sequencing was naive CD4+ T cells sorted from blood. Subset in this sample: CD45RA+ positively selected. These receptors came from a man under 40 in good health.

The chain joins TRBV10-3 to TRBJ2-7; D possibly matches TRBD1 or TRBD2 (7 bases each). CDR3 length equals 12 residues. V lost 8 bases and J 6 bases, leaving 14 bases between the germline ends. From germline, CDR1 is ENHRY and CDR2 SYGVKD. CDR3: CAIQGGAGEQYF. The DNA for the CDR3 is TGTGCCATCCAGGGGGGGGCTGGCGAGCAGTACTTC.

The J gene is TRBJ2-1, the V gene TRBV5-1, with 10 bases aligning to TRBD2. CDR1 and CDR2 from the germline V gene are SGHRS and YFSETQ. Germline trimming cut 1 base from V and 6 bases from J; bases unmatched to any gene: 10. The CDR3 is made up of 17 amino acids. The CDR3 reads CASSLPGSSGGGNEQFF. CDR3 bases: TGCGCCAGCAGCTTGCCCGGTTCTAGCGGGGGCGGCAATGAGCAGTTCTTC. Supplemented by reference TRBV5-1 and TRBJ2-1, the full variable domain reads KAGVTQTPRYLIKTRGQQVTLSCSPISGHRSVSWYQQTPGQGLQFLFEYFSETQRNKGNFPGRFSGRQFSNSRSEMNVSTLELGDSALYLCASSLPGSSGGGNEQFFGPGTRLTVL.

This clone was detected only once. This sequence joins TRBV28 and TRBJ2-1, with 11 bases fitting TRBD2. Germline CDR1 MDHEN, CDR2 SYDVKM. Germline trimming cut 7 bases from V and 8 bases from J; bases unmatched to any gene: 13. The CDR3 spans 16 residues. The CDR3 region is CASTRVLAGGGDEQFF. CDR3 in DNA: TGTGCCAGCACCCGGGTCCTAGCGGGGGGTGGCGATGAGCAGTTCTTC.

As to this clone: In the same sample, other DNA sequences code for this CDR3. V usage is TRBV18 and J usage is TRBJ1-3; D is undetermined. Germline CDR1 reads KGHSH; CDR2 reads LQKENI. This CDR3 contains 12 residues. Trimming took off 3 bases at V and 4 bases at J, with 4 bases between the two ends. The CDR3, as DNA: TGTGCCAGCTCACCCAAAGGAAACACCATATATTTT. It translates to CASSPKGNTIYF. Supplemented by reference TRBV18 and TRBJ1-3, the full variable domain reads NAGVMQNPRHLVRRRGQEARLRCSPMKGHSHVYWYRQLPEEGLKFMVYLQKENIIDESGMPKERFSAEFPKEGPSILRIQQVVRGDSAAYFCASSPKGNTIYFGEGSWLTVV.

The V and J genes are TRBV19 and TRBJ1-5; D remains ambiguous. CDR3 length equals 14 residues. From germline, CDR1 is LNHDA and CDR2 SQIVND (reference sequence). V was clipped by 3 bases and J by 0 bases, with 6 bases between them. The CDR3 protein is CASSISSSNQPQHF. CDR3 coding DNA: TGTGCCAGTAGTATTTCCAGTAGCAATCAGCCCCAGCATTTT. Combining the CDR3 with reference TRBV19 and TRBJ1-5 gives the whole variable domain DGGITQSPKYLFRKEGQNVTLSCEQNLNHDAMYWYRQDPGQGLRLIYYSQIVNDFQKGDIAEGYSVSREKKESFPLTVTSAQKNPTAFYLCASSISSSNQPQHFGDGTRLSIL.

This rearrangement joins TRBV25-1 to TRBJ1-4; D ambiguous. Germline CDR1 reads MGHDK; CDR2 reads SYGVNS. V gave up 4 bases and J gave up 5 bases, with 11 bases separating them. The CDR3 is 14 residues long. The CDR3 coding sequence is TGTGCCAGCAGTGTCTTCCGGGGAAATGAAAAACTGTTTTTT. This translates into CASSVFRGNEKLFF.

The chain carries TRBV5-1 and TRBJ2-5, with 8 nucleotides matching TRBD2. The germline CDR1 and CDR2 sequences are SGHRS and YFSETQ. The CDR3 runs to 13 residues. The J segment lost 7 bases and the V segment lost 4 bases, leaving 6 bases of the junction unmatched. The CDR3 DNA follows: TGCGCCAGCAGCCCCGGGGGGGGTAGGACCCAGTACTTC. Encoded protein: CASSPGGGRTQYF. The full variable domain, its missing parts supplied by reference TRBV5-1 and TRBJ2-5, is KAGVTQTPRYLIKTRGQQVTLSCSPISGHRSVSWYQQTPGQGLQFLFEYFSETQRNKGNFPGRFSGRQFSNSRSEMNVSTLELGDSALYLCASSPGGGRTQYFGPGTRLLVL.

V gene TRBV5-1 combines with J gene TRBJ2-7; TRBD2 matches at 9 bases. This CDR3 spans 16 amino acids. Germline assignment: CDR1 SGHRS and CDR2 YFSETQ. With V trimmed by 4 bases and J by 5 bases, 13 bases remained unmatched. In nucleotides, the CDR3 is TGCGCCAGCAGCCCTTTAGCGGGAGTGGTAATTAACGAGCAGTACTTC. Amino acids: CASSPLAGVVINEQYF.

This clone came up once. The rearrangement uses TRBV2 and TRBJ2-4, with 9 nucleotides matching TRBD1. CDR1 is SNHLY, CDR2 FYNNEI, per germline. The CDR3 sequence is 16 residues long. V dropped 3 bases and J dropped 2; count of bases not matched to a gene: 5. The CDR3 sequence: CASSEYRGLSKNIQYF. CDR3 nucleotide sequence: TGTGCCAGCAGTGAGTACAGGGGGCTTTCCAAAAACATTCAGTACTTC.

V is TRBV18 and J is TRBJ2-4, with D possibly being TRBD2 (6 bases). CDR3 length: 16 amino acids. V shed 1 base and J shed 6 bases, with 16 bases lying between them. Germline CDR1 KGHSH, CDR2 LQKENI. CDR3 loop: CASSPLYKEEGNIQYF. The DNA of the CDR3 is TGTGCCAGCTCACCACTGTATAAGGAGGAGGGAAACATTCAGTACTTC.

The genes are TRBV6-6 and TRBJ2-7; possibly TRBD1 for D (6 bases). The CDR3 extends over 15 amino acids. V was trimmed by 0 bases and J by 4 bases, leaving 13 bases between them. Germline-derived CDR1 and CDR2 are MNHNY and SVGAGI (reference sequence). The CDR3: CASSYSGQLGYEQYF. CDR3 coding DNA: TGTGCCAGCAGTTACTCGGGACAACTAGGGTACGAGCAGTACTTC.

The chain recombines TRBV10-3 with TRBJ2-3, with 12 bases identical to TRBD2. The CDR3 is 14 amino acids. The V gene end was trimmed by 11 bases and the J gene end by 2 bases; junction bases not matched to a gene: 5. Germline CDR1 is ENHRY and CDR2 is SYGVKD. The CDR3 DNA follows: TGTGCCGCCCGGACTAGCGGGAACACAGATACGCAGTATTTT. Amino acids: CAARTSGNTDTQYF.

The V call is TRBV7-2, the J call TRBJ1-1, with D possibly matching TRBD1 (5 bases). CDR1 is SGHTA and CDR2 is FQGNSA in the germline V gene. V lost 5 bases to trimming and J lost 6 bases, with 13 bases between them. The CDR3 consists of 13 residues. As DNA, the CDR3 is TGTGCCAGCAGCCCCACCGGGGGTTCTGAAGCTTTCTTT. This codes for CASSPTGGSEAFF.

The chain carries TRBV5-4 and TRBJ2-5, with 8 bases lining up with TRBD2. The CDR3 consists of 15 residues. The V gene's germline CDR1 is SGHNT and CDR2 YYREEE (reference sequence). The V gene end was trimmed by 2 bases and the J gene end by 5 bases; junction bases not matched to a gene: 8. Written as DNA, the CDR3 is TGTGCCAGCAGCTTAACCGGGACTAGTGGTGAGACCCAGTACTTC. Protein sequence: CASSLTGTSGETQYF.

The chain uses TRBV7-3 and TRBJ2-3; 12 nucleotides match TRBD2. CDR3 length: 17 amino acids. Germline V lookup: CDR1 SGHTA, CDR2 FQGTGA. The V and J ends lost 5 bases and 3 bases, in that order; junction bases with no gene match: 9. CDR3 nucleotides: TGTGCCAGCAGCCCAGCAAGGGGGACTAGCGGGACAGATACGCAGTATTTT. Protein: CASSPARGTSGTDTQYF.

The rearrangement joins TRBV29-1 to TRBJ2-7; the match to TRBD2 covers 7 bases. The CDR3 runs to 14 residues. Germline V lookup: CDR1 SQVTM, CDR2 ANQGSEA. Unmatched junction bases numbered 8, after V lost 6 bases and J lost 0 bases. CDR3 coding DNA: TGCAGCGTCCGTAGCGGGTCGAGCTCCTACGAGCAGTACTTC. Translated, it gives CSVRSGSSSYEQYF.

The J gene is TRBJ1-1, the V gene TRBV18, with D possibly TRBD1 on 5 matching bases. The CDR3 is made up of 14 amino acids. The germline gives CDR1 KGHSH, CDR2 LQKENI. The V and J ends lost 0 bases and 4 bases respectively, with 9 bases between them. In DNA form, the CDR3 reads TGTGCCAGCTCACCACCGGCAGGGTTCACTGAAGCTTTCTTT. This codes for CASSPPAGFTEAFF.

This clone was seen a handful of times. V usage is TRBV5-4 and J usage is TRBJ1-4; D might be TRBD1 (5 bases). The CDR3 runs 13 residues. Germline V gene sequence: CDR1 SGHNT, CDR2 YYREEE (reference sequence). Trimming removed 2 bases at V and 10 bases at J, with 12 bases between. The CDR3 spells CASSFPGPGKLFF. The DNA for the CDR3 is TGTGCCAGCAGCTTTCCGGGACCGGGAAAACTGTTTTTT.

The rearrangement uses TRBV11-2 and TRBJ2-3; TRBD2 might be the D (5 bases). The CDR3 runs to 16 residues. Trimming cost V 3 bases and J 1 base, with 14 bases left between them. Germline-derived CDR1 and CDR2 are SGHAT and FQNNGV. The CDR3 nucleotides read TGTGCCAGCAGCTTTGTGAGGGTCCTACGCACAGATACGCAGTATTTT. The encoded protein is CASSFVRVLRTDTQYF.

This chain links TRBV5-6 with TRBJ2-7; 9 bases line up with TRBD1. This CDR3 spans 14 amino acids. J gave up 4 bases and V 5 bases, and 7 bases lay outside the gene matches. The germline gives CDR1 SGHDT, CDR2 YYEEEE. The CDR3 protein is CASRNTGGKYEQYF. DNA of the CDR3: TGTGCCAGCAGGAACACAGGGGGCAAGTACGAGCAGTACTTC.

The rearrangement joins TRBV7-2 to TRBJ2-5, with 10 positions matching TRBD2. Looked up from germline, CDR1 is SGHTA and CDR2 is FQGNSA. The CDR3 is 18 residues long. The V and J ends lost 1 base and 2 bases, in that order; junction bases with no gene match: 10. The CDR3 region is CASSLVPSGRWGQETQYF. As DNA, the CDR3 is TGTGCCAGCAGCTTAGTGCCTAGCGGGAGATGGGGACAAGAGACCCAGTACTTC.

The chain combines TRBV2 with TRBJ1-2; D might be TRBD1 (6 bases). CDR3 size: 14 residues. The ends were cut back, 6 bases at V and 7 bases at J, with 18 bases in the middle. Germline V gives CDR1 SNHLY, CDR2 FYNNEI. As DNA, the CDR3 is TGTGCCAGCAGGCCGGGACACTCGACTTTTGGCTACACCTTC. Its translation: CASRPGHSTFGYTF. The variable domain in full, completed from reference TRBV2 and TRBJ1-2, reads EPEVTQTPSHQVTQMGQEVILRCVPISNHLYFYWYRQILGQKVEFLVSFYNNEISEKSEIFDDQFSVERPDGSNFTLKIRSTKLEDSAMYFCASRPGHSTFGYTFGSGTRLTVV.

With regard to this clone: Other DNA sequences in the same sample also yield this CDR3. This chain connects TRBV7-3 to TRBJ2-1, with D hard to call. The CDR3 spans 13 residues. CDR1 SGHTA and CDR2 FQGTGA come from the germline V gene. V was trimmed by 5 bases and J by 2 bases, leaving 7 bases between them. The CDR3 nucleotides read TGTGCCAGCAGCCCCTCGGCCTACAATGAGCAGTTCTTC. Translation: CASSPSAYNEQFF.

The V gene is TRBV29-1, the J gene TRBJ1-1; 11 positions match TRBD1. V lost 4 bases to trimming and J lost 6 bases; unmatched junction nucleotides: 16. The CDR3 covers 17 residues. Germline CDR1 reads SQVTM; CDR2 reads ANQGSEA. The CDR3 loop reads CSVAPGTGGLVNAEAFF. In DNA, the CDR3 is TGCAGCGTTGCACCCGGGACAGGGGGTCTCGTGAATGCTGAAGCTTTCTTT.

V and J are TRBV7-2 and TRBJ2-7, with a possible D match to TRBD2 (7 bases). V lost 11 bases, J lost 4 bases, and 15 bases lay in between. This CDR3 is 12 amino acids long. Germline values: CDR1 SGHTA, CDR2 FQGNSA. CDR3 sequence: CAAGAGGYEQYF. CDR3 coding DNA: TGTGCCGCGGGGGCCGGGGGGTACGAGCAGTACTTC.